Shown below are 18 T cell receptor beta chains from a single sample sequenced in a study of T cell changes during pregnancy in multiple sclerosis. Using immunoSEQ multiplex PCR, the repertoire was profiled, and TCRdb retains in-frame clones only, with some absent. The sample has roughly 70,000 clones; about 92% are singletons. The sequences come from peripheral blood, collected in the third trimester of pregnancy. The receptors stem from a female donor in good health, enrolled as a control in a pregnancy study.

This clone was observed once. This chain uses TRBV18 with TRBJ1-6, with D possibly matching TRBD1 (6 bases). This CDR3 has 13 residues. The V and J ends lost 5 bases and 12 bases respectively, with 14 bases between them. Germline CDR1 reads KGHSH; CDR2 reads LQKENI. The CDR3 spells CASSTGRQEPLHF. The CDR3 nucleotides read TGTGCCAGCTCAACAGGTAGACAGGAACCCCTCCACTTT.

The chain has TRBV6-5 and TRBJ2-1, with 11 bases lining up with TRBD2. CDR1 and CDR2 from the germline V gene are MNHEY and SVGAGI. The CDR3 consists of 15 residues. The trim removed 7 bases at V and 7 bases at J, leaving 9 bases unmatched. The CDR3 loop reads CASINSGGALNEQFF. The CDR3 DNA follows: TGTGCCAGCATTAATAGCGGGGGGGCCTTGAATGAGCAGTTCTTC.

The chain recombines TRBV7-2 with TRBJ1-3, with D maybe TRBD1 (5 bases). Germline V gene sequence: CDR1 SGHTA, CDR2 FQGNSA. The CDR3 runs 14 residues. Trimming shortened V by 6 bases and J by 0 bases, and 9 bases separated the two germline ends. The CDR3 DNA follows: TGTGCCAGCAGACTGACAGTCTCTGGAAACACCATATATTTT. Protein: CASRLTVSGNTIYF.

On this clone itself: The same CDR3 can be traced to other DNA sequences in this sample. J is TRBJ1-1 and V is TRBV19, with D possibly matching TRBD1 (6 bases). This CDR3 has 13 residues. Trimming took 4 bases from V and 2 from J, leaving 8 bases between them. CDR1 is LNHDA and CDR2 is SQIVND in the germline V gene (reference sequence). The CDR3 sequence is CASSTTGNTEAFF. CDR3 sequence (DNA): TGTGCCAGTAGTACGACAGGCAACACTGAAGCTTTCTTT.

This sequence joins TRBV5-1 and TRBJ2-5; 7 bases align to TRBD1. In germline, CDR1 is SGHRS, CDR2 YFSETQ. There are 16 residues in the CDR3. The trim removed 0 bases at V and 3 bases at J, leaving 8 bases unmatched. In DNA, the CDR3 is TGCGCCAGCAGCTTGGGTCCAGGGGGTCTCGAAGAGACCCAGTACTTC. This encodes CASSLGPGGLEETQYF.

CDR3 residues: CASSLVGQGSYEQYF. The CDR3 DNA is TGTGCCAGCAGCTTAGTTGGACAGGGATCCTACGAGCAGTACTTC. The chain joins TRBV7-2 to TRBJ2-7; 8 bases align to TRBD1. There are 15 residues in the CDR3. The trim removed 1 base at V and 1 base at J, leaving 3 bases unmatched. Germline V lookup: CDR1 SGHTA, CDR2 FQGNSA.

The rearrangement uses TRBV5-4 and TRBJ2-3; a possible D gene is TRBD2 (6 bases). Trimming shortened V by 4 bases and J by 14 bases, and 23 bases separated the two germline ends. Germline CDR1 and CDR2: SGHNT and YYREEE (reference sequence). There are 14 residues in the CDR3. In DNA form, the CDR3 reads TGTGCCAGCAGCCCCGGGACTGAGAGGGGCCAGGGGTATTTT. This sequence encodes CASSPGTERGQGYF. The whole variable domain, filled in from reference TRBV5-4 and TRBJ2-3, reads ETGVTQSPTHLIKTRGQQVTLRCSSQSGHNTVSWYQQALGQGPQFIFQYYREEENGRGNFPPRFSGLQFPNYSSELNVNALELDDSALYLCASSPGTERGQGYFGPGTRLTVL.

The chain couples TRBV5-1 to TRBJ1-1; 8 nucleotides match TRBD1. J lost 1 base, V lost 2 bases, and 1 base had no gene match. The CDR3 is 14 amino acids. Germline lookup yields CDR1 SGHRS and CDR2 YFSETQ. CDR3 protein: CASSFGTGNTEAFF. DNA for the CDR3: TGCGCCAGCAGCTTCGGGACAGGGAACACTGAAGCTTTCTTT.

CDR3 loop: CASSLQGWGETQYF. The CDR3 DNA is TGTGCCAGCAGCTTACAGGGTTGGGGAGAGACCCAGTACTTC. The chain employs TRBV11-1 and TRBJ2-5; tentative D call: TRBD1 (5 bases). CDR1 is SGHAT, CDR2 FQDESV, per germline (reference sequence). This CDR3 comprises 14 residues. V was clipped by 2 bases and J by 4 bases, with 11 bases between them.

The chain couples TRBV15 to TRBJ2-7; TRBD1 agrees at 10 bases. The CDR3 is made up of 15 amino acids. CDR1 and CDR2 (germline): LNHNV, YYDKDF (reference sequence). V lost 2 bases to trimming and J lost 3 bases; unmatched junction nucleotides: 4. The CDR3 protein is CATSRSRTGGYEQYF. CDR3 nucleotide sequence: TGTGCCACCAGCAGATCCCGGACAGGGGGCTACGAGCAGTACTTC.

CDR3 in amino acids: CASSNRPYEQYF. The DNA of the CDR3 is TGTGCCAGCAGCAACAGGCCCTACGAGCAGTACTTC. The chain uses TRBV28 and TRBJ2-7; tentative D call: TRBD1 (5 bases). CDR1 MDHEN and CDR2 SYDVKM come from the germline V gene. The ends were cut back, 6 bases at V and 2 bases at J, with 8 bases in the middle. CDR3 length equals 12 residues. The complete variable domain, with remaining parts taken from reference TRBV28 and TRBJ2-7, reads DVKVTQSSRYLVKRTGEKVFLECVQDMDHENMFWYRQDPGLGLRLIYFSYDVKMKEKGDIPEGYSVSREKKERFSLILESASTNQTSMYLCASSNRPYEQYFGPGTRLTVT.

The V call is TRBV27, the J call TRBJ2-5; D is possibly TRBD1 (6 bases). CDR1 and CDR2 from the germline V gene are MNHEY and SMNVEV (reference sequence). This CDR3 region has 16 residues. V lost 5 bases and J lost 5, with 21 bases in between. CDR3 bases: TGTGCCAGCAGTCAGGGGAGTAGAACATTTGGGGAGACCCAGTACTTC. Protein sequence: CASSQGSRTFGETQYF.

J is TRBJ2-1 and V is TRBV30; 11 nucleotides line up with TRBD2. J gave up 7 bases and V 2 bases, and 7 bases lay outside the gene matches. CDR3 length equals 15 residues. In germline, CDR1 is GTSNPN, CDR2 SVGIG (reference sequence). The CDR3 here is CAWSLASGRRNEQFF. The CDR3 DNA sequence: TGTGCCTGGAGTTTGGCTAGCGGGAGGCGGAATGAGCAGTTCTTC.

V usage is TRBV28 and J usage is TRBJ2-7, with unresolved D. The CDR3 is made up of 14 amino acids. Trimming shortened V by 2 bases and J by 0 bases, and 8 bases separated the two germline ends. Germline CDR1 MDHEN, CDR2 SYDVKM. CDR3 sequence: CASSLALSSYEQYF. The CDR3 coding sequence is TGTGCCAGCAGTTTAGCCCTGAGCTCCTACGAGCAGTACTTC. Supplemented by reference TRBV28 and TRBJ2-7, the full variable domain reads DVKVTQSSRYLVKRTGEKVFLECVQDMDHENMFWYRQDPGLGLRLIYFSYDVKMKEKGDIPEGYSVSREKKERFSLILESASTNQTSMYLCASSLALSSYEQYFGPGTRLTVT.

The chain recombines TRBV15 with TRBJ2-1, with D possibly being TRBD1 (6 bases). The CDR3 is 14 residues long. With 4 bases removed from V and 7 bases from J, the gap between germline ends came to 14 bases. The germline gives CDR1 LNHNV, CDR2 YYDKDF (reference sequence). CDR3 DNA sequence: TGTGCCACCAGCACCACAGGGATGAGGAATGAGCAGTTCTTC. This encodes CATSTTGMRNEQFF.

The rearrangement links TRBV28 to TRBJ1-5; TRBD1 matches 8 bases. V shed 5 bases, J shed 0 bases, and the junction held 3 bases outside the gene matches. The germline V gene has CDR1 MDHEN and CDR2 SYDVKM. CDR3 length: 15 amino acids. CDR3 residues: CASSPGQVSNQPQHF. DNA of the CDR3: TGTGCCAGCAGTCCGGGACAGGTTAGCAATCAGCCCCAGCATTTT.

The rearrangement joins TRBV4-3 to TRBJ1-2; no firm D call. Germline-derived CDR1 and CDR2 are LGHNA and YSLEER. The CDR3 spans 16 residues. Trimming took 4 bases from V and 0 from J, leaving 15 bases between them. CDR3 residues: CASSPIRTGTNYGYTF. The CDR3 DNA is TGCGCCAGCAGCCCGATACGGACGGGGACTAACTATGGCTACACCTTC.

The J gene is TRBJ1-6, the V gene TRBV4-2; 8 bases match TRBD1. Germline CDR1 is LGHNA and CDR2 is YNFKEQ. This CDR3 is 17 amino acids long. Trimming cost V 1 base and J 9 bases; bases outside gene matches: 11. The CDR3 region has the DNA TGTGCCAGCAGCCAAGCACGGGGGAGACAGGGGACTTCACCCCTCCACTTT. Its translation: CASSQARGRQGTSPLHF.